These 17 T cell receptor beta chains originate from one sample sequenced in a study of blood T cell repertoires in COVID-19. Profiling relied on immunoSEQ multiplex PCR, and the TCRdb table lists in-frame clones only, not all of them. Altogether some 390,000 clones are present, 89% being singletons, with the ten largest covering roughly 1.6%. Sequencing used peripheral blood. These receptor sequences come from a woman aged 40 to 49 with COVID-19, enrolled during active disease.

The CDR3 sequence is CASSTGGASGTYEQYF. CDR3 in DNA: TGTGCCAGCAGTACTGGGGGGGCTAGCGGAACCTACGAGCAGTACTTC. The chain links TRBV28 to TRBJ2-7; perhaps TRBD2 as D (7 bases). The V end lost 5 bases, the J end lost 2 bases, and 19 bases lay between the germline ends. Germline lookup yields CDR1 MDHEN and CDR2 SYDVKM. The CDR3 length is 16 residues.

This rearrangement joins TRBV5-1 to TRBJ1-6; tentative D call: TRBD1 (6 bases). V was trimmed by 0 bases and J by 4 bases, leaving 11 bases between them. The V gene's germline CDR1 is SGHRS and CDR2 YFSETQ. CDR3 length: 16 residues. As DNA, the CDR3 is TGCGCCAGCAGCTTGGCAGGGGCGCGTTATAATTCACCCCTCCACTTT. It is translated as CASSLAGARYNSPLHF.

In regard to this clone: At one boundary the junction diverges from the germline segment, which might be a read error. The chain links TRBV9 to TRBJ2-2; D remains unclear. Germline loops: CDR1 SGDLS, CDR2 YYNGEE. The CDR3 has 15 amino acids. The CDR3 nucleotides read TGTGCCAGCAGCGTAGGAGCCTCGAACGCCGGGGAGCTGTTTTTT. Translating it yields CASSVGASNAGELFF.

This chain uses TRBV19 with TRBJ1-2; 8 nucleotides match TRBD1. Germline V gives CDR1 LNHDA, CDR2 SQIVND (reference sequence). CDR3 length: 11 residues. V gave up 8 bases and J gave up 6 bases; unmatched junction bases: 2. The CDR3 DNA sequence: TGTGCCAGTTGGACAGGGCATGGCTACACCTTC. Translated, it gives CASWTGHGYTF.

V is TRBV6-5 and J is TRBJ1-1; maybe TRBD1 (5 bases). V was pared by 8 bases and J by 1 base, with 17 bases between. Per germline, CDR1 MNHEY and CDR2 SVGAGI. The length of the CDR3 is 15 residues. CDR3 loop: CASEPRGGWNTEAFF. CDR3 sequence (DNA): TGTGCCAGCGAGCCCCGGGGGGGGTGGAACACTGAAGCTTTCTTT.

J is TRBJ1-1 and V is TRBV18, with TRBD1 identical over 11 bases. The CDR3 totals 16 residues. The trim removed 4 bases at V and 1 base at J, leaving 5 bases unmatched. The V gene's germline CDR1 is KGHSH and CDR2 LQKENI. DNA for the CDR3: TGTGCCAGCTCACGTAGGACAGGGGGCGAGAACACTGAAGCTTTCTTT. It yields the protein CASSRRTGGENTEAFF.

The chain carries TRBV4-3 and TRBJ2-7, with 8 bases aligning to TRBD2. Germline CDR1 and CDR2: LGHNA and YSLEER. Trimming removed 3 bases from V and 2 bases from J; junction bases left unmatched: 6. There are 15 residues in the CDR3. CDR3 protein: CASSQSPAGAYEQYF. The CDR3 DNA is TGCGCCAGCAGCCAGTCTCCAGCGGGAGCCTACGAGCAGTACTTC.

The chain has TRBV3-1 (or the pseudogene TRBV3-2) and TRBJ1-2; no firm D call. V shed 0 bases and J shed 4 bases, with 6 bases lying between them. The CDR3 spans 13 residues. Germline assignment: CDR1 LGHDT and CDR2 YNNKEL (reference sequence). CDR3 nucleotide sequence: TGTGCCAGCAGCCAAGAGTCAGTCTATGGCTACACCTTC. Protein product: CASSQESVYGYTF.

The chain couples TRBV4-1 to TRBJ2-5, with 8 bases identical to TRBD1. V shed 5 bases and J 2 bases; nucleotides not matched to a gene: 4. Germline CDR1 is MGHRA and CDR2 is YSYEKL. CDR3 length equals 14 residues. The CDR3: CASSFDRGQETQYF. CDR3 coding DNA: TGCGCCAGCAGCTTCGACAGGGGTCAAGAGACCCAGTACTTC.

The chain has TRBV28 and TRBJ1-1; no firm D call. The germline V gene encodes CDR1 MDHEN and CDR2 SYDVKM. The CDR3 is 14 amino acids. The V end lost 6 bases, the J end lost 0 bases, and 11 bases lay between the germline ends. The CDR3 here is CASRSGGMNTEAFF. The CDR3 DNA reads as TGTGCCAGCAGGAGCGGAGGGATGAACACTGAAGCTTTCTTT.

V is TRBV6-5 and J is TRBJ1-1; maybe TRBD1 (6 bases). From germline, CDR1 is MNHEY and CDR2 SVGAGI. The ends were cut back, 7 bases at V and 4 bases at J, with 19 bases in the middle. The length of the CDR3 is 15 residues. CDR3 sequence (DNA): TGTGCCAGCAATCCAAACAGGGCTGGGACCACTGAAGCTTTCTTT. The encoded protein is CASNPNRAGTTEAFF.

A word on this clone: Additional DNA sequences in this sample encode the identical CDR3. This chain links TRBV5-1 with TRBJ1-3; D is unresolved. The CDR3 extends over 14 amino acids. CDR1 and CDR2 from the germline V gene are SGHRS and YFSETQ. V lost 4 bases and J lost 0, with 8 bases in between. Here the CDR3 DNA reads TGCGCCAGCAGCCCCGTGAGCTCTGGAAACACCATATATTTT. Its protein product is CASSPVSSGNTIYF.

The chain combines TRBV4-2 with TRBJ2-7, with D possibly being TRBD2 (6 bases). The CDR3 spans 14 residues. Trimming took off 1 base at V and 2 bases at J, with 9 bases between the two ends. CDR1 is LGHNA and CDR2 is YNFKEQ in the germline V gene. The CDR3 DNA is TGTGCCAGCAGCCAAGCGGGGGACCCCTACGAGCAGTACTTC. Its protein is CASSQAGDPYEQYF.

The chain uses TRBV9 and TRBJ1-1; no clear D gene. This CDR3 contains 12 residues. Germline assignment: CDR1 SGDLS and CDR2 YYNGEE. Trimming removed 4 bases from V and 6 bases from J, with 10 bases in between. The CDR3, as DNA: TGTGCCAGCAGCCCGCAGTCCGCTGAAGCTTTCTTT. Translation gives CASSPQSAEAFF.

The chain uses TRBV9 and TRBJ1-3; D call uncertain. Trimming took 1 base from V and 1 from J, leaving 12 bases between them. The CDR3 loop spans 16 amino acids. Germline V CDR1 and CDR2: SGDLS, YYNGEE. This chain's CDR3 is CASSVQGGISGNTIYF. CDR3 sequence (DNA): TGTGCCAGCAGCGTACAAGGAGGAATTTCTGGAAACACCATATATTTT. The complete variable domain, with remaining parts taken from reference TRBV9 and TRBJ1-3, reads DSGVTQTPKHLITATGQRVTLRCSPRSGDLSVYWYQQSLDQGLQFLIQYYNGEERAKGNILERFSAQQFPDLHSELNLSSLELGDSALYFCASSVQGGISGNTIYFGEGSWLTVV.

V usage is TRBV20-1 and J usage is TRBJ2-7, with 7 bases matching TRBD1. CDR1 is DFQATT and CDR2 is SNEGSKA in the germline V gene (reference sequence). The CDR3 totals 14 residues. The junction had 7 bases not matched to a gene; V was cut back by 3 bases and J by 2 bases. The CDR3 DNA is TGCAGTGCTAGTCGCGACAGGGCGCCCTACGAGCAGTACTTC. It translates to CSASRDRAPYEQYF.

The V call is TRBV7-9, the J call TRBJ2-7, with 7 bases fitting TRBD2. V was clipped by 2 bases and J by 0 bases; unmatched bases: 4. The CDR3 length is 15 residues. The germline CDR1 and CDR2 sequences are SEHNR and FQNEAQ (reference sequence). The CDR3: CASSLLAVVSYEQYF. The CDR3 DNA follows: TGTGCCAGCAGCTTACTAGCGGTGGTCTCCTACGAGCAGTACTTC.